This paragraph reports one T cell receptor beta chain. Its specificity is not known. The PCR employed 60 Vbeta primers together with 13 Jbeta primers. The assay was immunoSEQ multiplex PCR, and TCRdb's table has in-frame clones only and misses some. Of more than 80,000 clones listed, approximately 80% were seen once; the top ten hold approximately 3.6%. The source of the sample is a study of cytomegalovirus exposure and HLA in healthy donors. The study's findings and limits: In vitro experiments confirmed that three CMV-associated chains were specific for CMV antigens. Among TCR beta chains, those listed as cytomegalovirus-associated numbered fewer than 200. Within the data, a cluster of highly shared sequence variants was likely a sequencing artifact.

With 5 bases removed from V and 4 bases from J, the gap between germline ends came to 17 bases. The V gene's germline CDR1 is SGHVS and CDR2 FQNEAQ. CDR3 length equals 16 residues. The chain employs TRBV7-8 and TRBJ2-2; D is unresolved. Sequencing input: PBMCs. The origin of this receptor is a man in his sixties in good health and CMV-seronegative. The CDR3 bases are TGTGCCAGCAGCCCTGGAGCCGCCACGGGCACCGGGGAGCTGTTTTTT. It specifies CASSPGAATGTGELFF.